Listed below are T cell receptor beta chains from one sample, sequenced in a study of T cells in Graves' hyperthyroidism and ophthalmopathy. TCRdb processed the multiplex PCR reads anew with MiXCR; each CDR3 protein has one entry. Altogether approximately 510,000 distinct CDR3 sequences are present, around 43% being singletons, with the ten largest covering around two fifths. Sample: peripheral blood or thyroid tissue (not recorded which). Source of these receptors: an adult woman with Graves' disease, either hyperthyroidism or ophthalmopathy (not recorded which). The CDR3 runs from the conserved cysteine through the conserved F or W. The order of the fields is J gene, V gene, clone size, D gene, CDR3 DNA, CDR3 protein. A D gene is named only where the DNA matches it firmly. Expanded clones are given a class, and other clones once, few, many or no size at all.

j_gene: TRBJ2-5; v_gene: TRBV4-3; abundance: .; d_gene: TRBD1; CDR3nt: TGCGCCAGCAGCCCCACCGACAGGGTTGAGACCCAGTACTTC; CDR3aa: CASSPTDRVETQYF
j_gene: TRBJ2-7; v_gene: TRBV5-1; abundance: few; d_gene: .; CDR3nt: TGCGCCAGCAGCTTCACGGGATCCTCCTACGAGCAGTACTTC; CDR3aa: CASSFTGSSYEQYF
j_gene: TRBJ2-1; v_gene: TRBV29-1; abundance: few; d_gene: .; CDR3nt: TGCAGCGTTGAAATGGGGCGTGGGGTCAATGAGCAGTTCTTC; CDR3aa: CSVEMGRGVNEQFF
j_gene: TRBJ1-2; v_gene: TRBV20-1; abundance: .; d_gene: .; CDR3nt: TGCAGTGCCGCCCCTTACTCTGGCTACACCTTC; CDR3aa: CSAAPYSGYTF
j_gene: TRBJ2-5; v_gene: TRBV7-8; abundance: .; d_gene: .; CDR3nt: TGTGCCAGCAGGCGGTCCCGGGAAGAGACCCAGTACTTC; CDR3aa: CASRRSREETQYF
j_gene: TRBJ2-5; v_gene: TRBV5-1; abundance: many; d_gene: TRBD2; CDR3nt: TGCGCCAGCAAAGTAGCTAGCGGGAGAGAGACCCAGTACTTC; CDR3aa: CASKVASGRETQYF
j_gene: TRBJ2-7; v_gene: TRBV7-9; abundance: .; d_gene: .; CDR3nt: TGTGCCAGCAGCCCCCCTAGCGAGAGCTCCTACGAGCAGTACTTC; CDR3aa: CASSPPSESSYEQYF
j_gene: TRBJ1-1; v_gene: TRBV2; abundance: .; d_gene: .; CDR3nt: TGTGCCAGCAGTGACAGGACAGAGCTCAACACTGAAGCTTTCTTT; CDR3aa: CASSDRTELNTEAFF
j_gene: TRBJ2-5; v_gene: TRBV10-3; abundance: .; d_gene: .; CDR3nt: TGTGCCATCAGTGAGTCGGAAAGGGTTAACCAAGAGACCCAGTACTTC; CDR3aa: CAISESERVNQETQYF
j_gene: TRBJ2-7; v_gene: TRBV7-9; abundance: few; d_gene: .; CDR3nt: TGTGCCAGCAGCCACGACGGGGGATCCTACGAGCAGTACTTC; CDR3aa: CASSHDGGSYEQYF
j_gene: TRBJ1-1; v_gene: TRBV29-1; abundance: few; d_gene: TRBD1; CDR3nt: TGCAGCGTGAGGACAGGGAGAGCTGAAGCTTTCTTT; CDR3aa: CSVRTGRAEAFF
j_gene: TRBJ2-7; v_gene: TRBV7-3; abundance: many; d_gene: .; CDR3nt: TGTGCCAGCAGCTCGTTCTCAACTGGCGGCTACGAGCAGTACTTC; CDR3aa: CASSSFSTGGYEQYF
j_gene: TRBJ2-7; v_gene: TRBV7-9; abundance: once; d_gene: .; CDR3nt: TGTGCCAGCGGGGACAATTACGAGCAGTACTTC; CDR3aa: CASGDNYEQYF
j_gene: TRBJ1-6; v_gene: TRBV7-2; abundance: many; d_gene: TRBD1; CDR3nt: TGTGCCAGCAGCTTAGAGCCAGGGGGTAATTCACCCCTCCACTTT; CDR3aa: CASSLEPGGNSPLHF
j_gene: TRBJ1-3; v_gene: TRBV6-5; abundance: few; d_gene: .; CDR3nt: TGTGCCAGCAGTTACAGCTCGACGGACTCTGGAAACACCATATATTTT; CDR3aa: CASSYSSTDSGNTIYF
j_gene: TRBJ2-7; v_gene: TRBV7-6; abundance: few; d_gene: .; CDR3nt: TGTGCCAGCAGCTTAGAATCCGATTCCTACGAGCAGTACTTC; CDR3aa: CASSLESDSYEQYF
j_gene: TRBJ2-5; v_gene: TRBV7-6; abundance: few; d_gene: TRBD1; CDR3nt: TGTGCCAGCAGCTTAGGGGGGACAGCAACTCAAGAGACCCAGTACTTC; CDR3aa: CASSLGGTATQETQYF
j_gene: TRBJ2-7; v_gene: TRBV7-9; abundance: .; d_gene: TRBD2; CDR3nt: TGTGCCAGCAGCGTCGGGCTAGCGGGCATGGACTACGAGCAGTACTTC; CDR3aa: CASSVGLAGMDYEQYF
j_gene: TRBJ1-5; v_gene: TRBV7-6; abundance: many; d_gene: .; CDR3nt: TGTGCCAGCAGCTTAGAGGCCGGGGCGACAGGTTCGAATCAGCCCCAGCATTTT; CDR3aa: CASSLEAGATGSNQPQHF
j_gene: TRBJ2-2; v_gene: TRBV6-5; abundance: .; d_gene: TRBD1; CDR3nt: TGTGCCAGCAGGGACAGGGCGGGATTCGGGGAGCTGTTTTTT; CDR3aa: CASRDRAGFGELFF
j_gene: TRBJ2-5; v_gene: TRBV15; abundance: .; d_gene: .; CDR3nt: TGTGCCACCAGCAGAGATGGGTCTGGACAGATCCAAGAGACCCAGTACTTC; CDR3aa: CATSRDGSGQIQETQYF
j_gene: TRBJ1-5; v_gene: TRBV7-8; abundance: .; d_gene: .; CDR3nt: TGTGCCAGCAGCTTAGGACGGCTGAGCAATCAGCCCCAGCATTTT; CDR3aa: CASSLGRLSNQPQHF
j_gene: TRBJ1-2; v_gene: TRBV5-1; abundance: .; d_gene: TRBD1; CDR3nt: TGTGCCAGCAGTTGGGACAGGGGGCTAGTCGGCTACACCTTC; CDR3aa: CASSWDRGLVGYTF
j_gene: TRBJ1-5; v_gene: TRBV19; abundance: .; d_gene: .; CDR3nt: TGTGCCAGCCGACAAAAGGGCAGGAATAGCAATCAGCCCCAGCATTTT; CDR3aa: CASRQKGRNSNQPQHF
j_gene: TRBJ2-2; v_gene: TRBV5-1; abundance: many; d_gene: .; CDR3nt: TGCGCCAGCAGCCGACAGGCCGCGAACACCGGGGAGCTGTTTTTT; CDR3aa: CASSRQAANTGELFF
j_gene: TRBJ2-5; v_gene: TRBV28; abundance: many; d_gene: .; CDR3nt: TGTGCCAGCACGACAGTTCAAGAGACCCAGTACTTC; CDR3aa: CASTTVQETQYF
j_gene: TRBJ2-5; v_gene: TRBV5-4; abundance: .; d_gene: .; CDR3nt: TGTGCCAGCACCCTACACCAGATGGGAGAGACCCAGTACTTC; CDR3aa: CASTLHQMGETQYF
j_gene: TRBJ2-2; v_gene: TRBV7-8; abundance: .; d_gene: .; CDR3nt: TGTGCCAGCAGCTTAGGTCCATTGGGACGCACCGGGGAGCTGTTTTTT; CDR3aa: CASSLGPLGRTGELFF
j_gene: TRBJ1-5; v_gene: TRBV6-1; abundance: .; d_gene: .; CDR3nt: TGTGCCAGCGTTAGCAGGCCAGATAGCAATCAGCCCCAGCATTTT; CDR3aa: CASVSRPDSNQPQHF
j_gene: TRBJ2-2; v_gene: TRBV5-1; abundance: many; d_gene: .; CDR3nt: TGCGCCAGCAGCTTGGGACAGAAGGCCGGGGAGCTGTTTTTT; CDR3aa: CASSLGQKAGELFF
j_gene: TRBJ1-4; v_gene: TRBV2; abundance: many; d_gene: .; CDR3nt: TGTGCCAGCAGGAGGGGTTATAATGAAAAACTGTTTTTT; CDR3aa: CASRRGYNEKLFF
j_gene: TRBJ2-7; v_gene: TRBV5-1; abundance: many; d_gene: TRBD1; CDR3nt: TGCGCCAGCAGCTTCGGGACAGGGTTGTACGAGCAGTACTTC; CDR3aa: CASSFGTGLYEQYF
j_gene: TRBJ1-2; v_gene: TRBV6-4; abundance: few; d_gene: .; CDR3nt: TGTGCCAGCAGTGACGGGGACAACTATGGCTACACCTTC; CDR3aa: CASSDGDNYGYTF
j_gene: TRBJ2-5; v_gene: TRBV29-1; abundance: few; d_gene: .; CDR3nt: TGCAGCGTTTGGGGAGGTGAGACCCAGTACTTC; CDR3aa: CSVWGGETQYF
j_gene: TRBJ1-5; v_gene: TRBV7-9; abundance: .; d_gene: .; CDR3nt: TGTGCCAGCAGCTTATGGGCCAGGCGGTTTCAGCCCCAGCATTTT; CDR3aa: CASSLWARRFQPQHF
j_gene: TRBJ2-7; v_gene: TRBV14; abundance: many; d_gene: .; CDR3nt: TGTGCCAGCAGCATCAAGGGGGGCGACGCCTACGAGCAGTACTTC; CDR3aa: CASSIKGGDAYEQYF
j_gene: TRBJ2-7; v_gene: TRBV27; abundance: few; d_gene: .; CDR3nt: TGTGCCAGCGCTTCAGGGACATCAGGGTACGAGCAGTACTTC; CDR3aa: CASASGTSGYEQYF
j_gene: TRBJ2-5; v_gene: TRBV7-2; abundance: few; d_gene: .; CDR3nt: TGTGCCAGCAGCCAGGGGACGTATGAAGAGACCCAGTACTTC; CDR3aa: CASSQGTYEETQYF
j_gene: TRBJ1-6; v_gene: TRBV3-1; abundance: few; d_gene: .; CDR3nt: TGTGCCAGCAGCCAAGATTCGTCTTGGCGGAATTCACCCCTCCACTTT; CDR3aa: CASSQDSSWRNSPLHF
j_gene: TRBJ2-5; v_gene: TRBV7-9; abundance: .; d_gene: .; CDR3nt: TGTGCCAGCAGCCCTACGGCCACCCCTGGGGAGACCCAGTACTTC; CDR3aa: CASSPTATPGETQYF
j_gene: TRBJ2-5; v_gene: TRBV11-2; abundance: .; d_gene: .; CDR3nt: TGTGCCAGCAGCCAGGACCTGTACCAAGAGACCCAGTACTTC; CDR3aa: CASSQDLYQETQYF
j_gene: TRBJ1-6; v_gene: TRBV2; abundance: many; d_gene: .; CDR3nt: TGTGCCAGCAGTGAAAGAATTTCAGGGAACAATTCACCCCTCCACTTT; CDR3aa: CASSERISGNNSPLHF
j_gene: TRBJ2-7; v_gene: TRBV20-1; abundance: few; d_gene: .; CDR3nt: TGCAGCGTTGATCGAGGCGATAGCGAGCAGTACTTC; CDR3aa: CSVDRGDSEQYF
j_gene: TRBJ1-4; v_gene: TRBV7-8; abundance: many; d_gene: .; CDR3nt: TGTGCCAGCAGCTTAGGGGTCAGTGAAAAACTGTTTTTT; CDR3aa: CASSLGVSEKLFF
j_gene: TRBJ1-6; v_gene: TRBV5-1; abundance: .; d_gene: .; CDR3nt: TGCGCCAGCATGCCCGGACATTTTAATTCACCCCTCCACTTT; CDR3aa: CASMPGHFNSPLHF
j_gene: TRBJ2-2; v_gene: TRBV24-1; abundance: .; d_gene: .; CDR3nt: TGTGCCACCAGTGATCCGGTAATTAACACCGGGGAGCTGTTTTTT; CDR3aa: CATSDPVINTGELFF
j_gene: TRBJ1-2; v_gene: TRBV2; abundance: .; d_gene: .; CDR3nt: TGTGCCAGCACCCAAGACAGCCGTTTATTGACTAACTATGGCTACACCTTC; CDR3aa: CASTQDSRLLTNYGYTF
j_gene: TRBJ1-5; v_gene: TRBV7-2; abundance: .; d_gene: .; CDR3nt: TGTGCCAGCAGCCTGAGCGAGGGACCGAATCAGCCCCAGCATTTT; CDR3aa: CASSLSEGPNQPQHF
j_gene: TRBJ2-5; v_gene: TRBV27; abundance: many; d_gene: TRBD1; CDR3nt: TGTGCCATCCTCTTGACAGGGGGCGATGAGACCCAGTACTTC; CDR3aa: CAILLTGGDETQYF